This TCR beta chain was identified during a study of cytomegalovirus exposure and HLA in healthy donors. Sequencing was performed with immunoSEQ multiplex PCR; in TCRdb, only in-frame clones are kept and a portion is missing. The data hold about 38,000 clones, with over 80% observed a single time. The V gene end was trimmed by 6 bases and the J gene end by 7 bases; junction bases not matched to a gene: 11. In germline, CDR1 is LNHDA, CDR2 SQIVND (reference sequence). The CDR3 covers 14 residues. This sequence joins TRBV19 and TRBJ2-7; 8 positions match TRBD2. The TCR was taken from a man between 18 and 29 years old in good health and CMV-seronegative. The source material was PBMCs. The DNA of the CDR3 is TGTGCCAGTAGGCGGGATAGCGGGACGGGGGAGCAGTACTTC. This codes for CASRRDSGTGEQYF.